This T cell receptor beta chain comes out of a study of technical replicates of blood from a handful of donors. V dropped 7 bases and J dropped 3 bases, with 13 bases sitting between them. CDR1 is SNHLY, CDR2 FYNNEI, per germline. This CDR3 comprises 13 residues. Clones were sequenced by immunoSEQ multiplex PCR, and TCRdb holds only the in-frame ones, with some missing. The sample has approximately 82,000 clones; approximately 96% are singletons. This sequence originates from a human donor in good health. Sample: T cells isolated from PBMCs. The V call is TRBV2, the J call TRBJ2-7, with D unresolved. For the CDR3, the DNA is TGTGCCAGCACTCAGTCATACATCTACGAGCAGTACTTC. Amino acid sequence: CASTQSYIYEQYF.